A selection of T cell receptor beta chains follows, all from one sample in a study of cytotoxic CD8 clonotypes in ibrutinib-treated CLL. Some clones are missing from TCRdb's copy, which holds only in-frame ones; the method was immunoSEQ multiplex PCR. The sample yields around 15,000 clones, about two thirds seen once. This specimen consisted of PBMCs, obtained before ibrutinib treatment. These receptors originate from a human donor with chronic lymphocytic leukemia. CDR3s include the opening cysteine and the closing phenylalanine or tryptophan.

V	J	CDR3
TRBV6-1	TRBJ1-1	CATRRDREVAEAFF
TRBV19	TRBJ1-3	CASRRGGNTIYF
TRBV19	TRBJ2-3	CASSPRNTEVDTQYF
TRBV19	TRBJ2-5	CASSFGTAQETQYF
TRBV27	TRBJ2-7	CASSFSLPPGGHIYEQYF
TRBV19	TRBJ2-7	CASGGPGAEQYF
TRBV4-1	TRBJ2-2	CASSQERQGIGELFF
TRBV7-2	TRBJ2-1	CASSLAGTGNEQFF
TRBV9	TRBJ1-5	CASSEGERQPQHF
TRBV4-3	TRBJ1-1	CASSQDRTGGTEAFF
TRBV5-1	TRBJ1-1	CASSLRGGEAFF
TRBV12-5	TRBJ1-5	CASEGGSNQPQHF
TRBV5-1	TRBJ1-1	CASSFDKNTEAFF
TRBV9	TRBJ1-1	CASSLDRGRAFF
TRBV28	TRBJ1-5	CASSLPLGNQPQHF
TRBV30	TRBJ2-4	CAWNPQGPGNIQYF
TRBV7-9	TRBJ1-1	CASSGRTGNTEAFF
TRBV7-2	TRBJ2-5	CASTPTRYQETQYF
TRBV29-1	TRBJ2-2	CSVEVPLGQYTGELFF
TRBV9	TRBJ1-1	CASSVAINTEAFF
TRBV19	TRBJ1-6	CARDYYNSPLHF
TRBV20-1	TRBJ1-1	CSASVHTEAFF
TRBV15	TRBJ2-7	CATSREDGAYEQYF
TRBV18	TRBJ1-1	CASSPRGANTEAFF
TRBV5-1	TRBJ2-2	CASSFRPSGIDTGELFF
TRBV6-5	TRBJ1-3	CASSAGFSGNTIYF
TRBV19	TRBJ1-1	CASGGRGTEAFF
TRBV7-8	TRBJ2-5	CASSVMQGQETQYF
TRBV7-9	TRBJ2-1	CASSLRTNNEQFF
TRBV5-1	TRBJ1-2	CASSFRQGGGYTF
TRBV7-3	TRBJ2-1	CASSSRTNNEQFF
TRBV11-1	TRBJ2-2	CASSLAAPGELFF
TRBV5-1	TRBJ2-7	CASKRQDGVVYEQYF
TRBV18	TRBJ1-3	CASSLDRSSGNTIYF
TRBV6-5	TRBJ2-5	CASSRNREGTQYF
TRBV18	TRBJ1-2	CASSTLSEGGYTF
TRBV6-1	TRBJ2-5	CASVPSGRETQYF
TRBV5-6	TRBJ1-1	CASSPGAGNRDAFF
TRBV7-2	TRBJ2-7	CASSPWGSSYEQYF
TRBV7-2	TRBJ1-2	CASSFRTGDYGYTF
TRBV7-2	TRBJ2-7	CASSLETGQQYF
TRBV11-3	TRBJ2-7	CASSLGRDRVYEQYF
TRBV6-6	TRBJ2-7	CASSLAPGRVHEQYF
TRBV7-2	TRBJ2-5	CASSLIPGETQYF
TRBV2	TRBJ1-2	CASSVGGANYYGYTF
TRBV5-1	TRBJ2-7	CASSLYGLSYEQYF
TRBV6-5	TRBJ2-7	CASSYSRGVWHEQYF
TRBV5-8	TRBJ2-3	CASSLDRNTQYF
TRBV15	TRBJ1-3	CATSRPTTGNTIYF
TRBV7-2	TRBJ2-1	CASSSLLAGGQGYNEQFF
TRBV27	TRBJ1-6	CASRLLSSYNSPLHF
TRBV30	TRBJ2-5	CAWALLRGFGTQYF
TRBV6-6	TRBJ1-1	CASSWTGVNTEAFF
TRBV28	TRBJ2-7	CASSLSGVREQYF
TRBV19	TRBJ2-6	CASSMWGPGANVLTF
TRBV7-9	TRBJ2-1	CATSLWDNEQFF
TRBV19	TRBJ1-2	CASSRGTANYGYTF
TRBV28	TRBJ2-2	CASSLSDRDTGELFF
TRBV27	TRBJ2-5	CASSMGHVGETQYF
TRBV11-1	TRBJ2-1	CASSLGASGISGAQFF